The 20 T cell receptor beta chains below were found in one sample sequenced in a study of cytotoxic CD8 clonotypes in ibrutinib-treated CLL. The protocol was immunoSEQ multiplex PCR, while the TCRdb copy is restricted to in-frame clones and leaves out a portion. The repertoire holds some 130,000 clones, 80% to 90% seen once, with roughly 1.9% in the top ten. Sequenced material: PBMCs, taken after 24 months of ibrutinib treatment. These receptors all stem from a human donor with chronic lymphocytic leukemia.

The V and J genes are TRBV11-2 and TRBJ2-2, with 9 bases lining up with TRBD2. Germline V lookup: CDR1 SGHAT, CDR2 FQNNGV. The length of the CDR3 is 17 residues. J was trimmed by 3 bases and V by 7 bases; bases with no gene match: 12. The chain's CDR3 is CASTPASGGMYTGELFF. The DNA of the CDR3 is TGTGCCAGCACCCCCGCCAGCGGGGGGATGTACACCGGGGAGCTGTTTTTT.

This rearrangement joins TRBV7-2 to TRBJ2-7; possible D gene TRBD1, 6 bases. The CDR3 is 14 residues long. V was shortened by 4 bases and J by 0 bases, with 10 bases between the two germline ends. CDR1 is SGHTA, CDR2 FQGNSA, per germline. The CDR3 DNA reads as TGTGCCAGCAGCTCCGACAGGTCCTCCTACGAGCAGTACTTC. Its translation is CASSSDRSSYEQYF. The whole variable domain, remainder taken from reference TRBV7-2 and TRBJ2-7, is GAGVSQSPSNKVTEKGKDVELRCDPISGHTALYWYRQSLGQGLEFLIYFQGNSAPDKSGLPSDRFSAERTGGSVSTLTIQRTQQEDSAVYLCASSSDRSSYEQYFGPGTRLTVT.

This clone was picked up a small number of times. The chain is built from TRBV11-2 and TRBJ2-7; 9 nucleotides align to TRBD1. V was pared by 2 bases and J by 10 bases, with 9 bases of the junction left unmatched. Germline V gene sequence: CDR1 SGHAT, CDR2 FQNNGV. This CDR3 has 14 residues. The CDR3: CASSLIDRGSQQYF. As DNA, the CDR3 is TGTGCCAGCAGCTTAATCGACAGGGGGTCCCAACAGTACTTC.

The chain uses TRBV5-1 and TRBJ2-3, with D unclear. Looked up from germline, CDR1 is SGHRS and CDR2 is YFSETQ. V was clipped by 4 bases and J by 0 bases, with 18 bases between them. The CDR3 loop spans 17 amino acids. The CDR3 loop reads CASSPVESLASTDTQYF. For the CDR3, the DNA is TGCGCCAGCAGCCCGGTGGAGAGTCTTGCTAGCACAGATACGCAGTATTTT.

The rearrangement links TRBV7-2 to TRBJ1-2, with D hard to call. Germline V lookup: CDR1 SGHTA, CDR2 FQGNSA. The length of the CDR3 is 13 residues. Between the trimmed V and J ends, which lost 1 base and 8 bases, there was a span of 11 bases. The CDR3 reads CASSLDSLDGYTF. Written as DNA, the CDR3 is TGTGCCAGCAGCTTAGACAGCCTAGACGGCTACACCTTC.

The CDR3 loop is CASSYSQGQAFF. CDR3 bases: TGTGCCAGCAGTTACTCACAGGGCCAAGCTTTCTTT. V usage is TRBV6-5 and J usage is TRBJ1-1, with D perhaps TRBD1 (6 bases). The germline V gene has CDR1 MNHEY and CDR2 SVGAGI. The CDR3 extends over 12 amino acids. Trimming took 0 bases from V and 9 from J, leaving 8 bases between them.

In DNA, the CDR3 is TGTGCCAGCGTTACCAGGGGGGGTCTAGACACCATATATTTT. It encodes CASVTRGGLDTIYF. The chain recombines TRBV28 with TRBJ1-3; 7 bases agree with TRBD1. This CDR3 contains 14 residues. Trimming removed 8 bases from V and 8 bases from J; junction bases left unmatched: 12. Germline V gene lookup returns CDR1 MDHEN and CDR2 SYDVKM.

The V call is TRBV21-1, the J call TRBJ1-5. TRBV21-1 is a pseudogene locus. This CDR3 is built from 16 residues. This CDR3 is CASSKARADSNQPQHF. CDR3 coding DNA: TGTGCCAGCAGCAAAGCGCGGGCGGATAGCAATCAGCCCCAGCATTTT.

This chain joins TRBV6-6 and TRBJ1-2; the D gene is possibly TRBD1 (6 bases). Trimming stripped 0 bases from V and 5 bases from J, with 13 bases between. CDR3 length: 15 residues. The germline V gene has CDR1 MNHNY and CDR2 SVGAGI (reference sequence). The CDR3 loop reads CASSYSGGRGYGYTF. CDR3 sequence (DNA): TGTGCCAGCAGTTACTCGGGGGGGCGAGGTTATGGCTACACCTTC.

DNA for the CDR3: TGTGCCAGCAGGCGACCGATCCACCCCTACGAGCAGTACTTC. Translated: CASRRPIHPYEQYF. The V gene is TRBV6-5, the J gene TRBJ2-7; D remains unclear. Trimming shortened V by 6 bases and J by 2 bases, and 14 bases separated the two germline ends. Germline V lookup: CDR1 MNHEY, CDR2 SVGAGI. The CDR3 is made up of 14 amino acids.

This clone was observed many times. For the CDR3, the DNA is TGTGCCAGCAGCTTAGGCCACACGAGCTCCTACGAGCAGTACTTC. As protein: CASSLGHTSSYEQYF. The chain employs TRBV7-2 and TRBJ2-7; D gene uncertain. With 1 base removed from V and 0 bases from J, the gap between germline ends came to 10 bases. CDR3 size: 15 residues. Germline CDR1 is SGHTA and CDR2 is FQGNSA.

The chain employs TRBV5-1 and TRBJ1-5, with 8 bases that match TRBD1. CDR1 and CDR2 (germline): SGHRS, YFSETQ. With 0 bases clipped from V and 4 bases from J, the junction kept 6 bases outside the gene matches. The CDR3 length is 16 residues. CDR3 nucleotides: TGCGCCAGCAGCTTGGGGCAGGGGGCGGCAAATCAGCCCCAGCATTTT. It specifies CASSLGQGAANQPQHF.

This clone was picked up one time. The chain couples TRBV5-4 to TRBJ1-2; TRBD1 matches 9 bases. The CDR3 loop spans 16 amino acids. V shed 5 bases, J shed 8 bases, and the junction held 16 bases outside the gene matches. Per germline, CDR1 SGHNT and CDR2 YYREEE (reference sequence). The CDR3 sequence: CASRTGETGGLYGYTF. In DNA, the CDR3 is TGTGCCAGCAGGACCGGGGAGACAGGGGGATTGTACGGCTACACCTTC.

The V call is TRBV4-1, the J call TRBJ2-7, with TRBD2 matching over 8 bases. CDR1 and CDR2 (germline): MGHRA, YSYEKL. Trimming at V came to 1 base and at J to 3 bases, leaving 5 bases not matched to a gene. The CDR3 consists of 15 residues. The CDR3 coding sequence is TGCGCCAGCAGCCAAGTTTCCGGGGGGGGCTACGAGCAGTACTTC. Protein sequence: CASSQVSGGGYEQYF.

The V gene is TRBV2, the J gene TRBJ2-3; TRBD2 matches at 11 bases. CDR3 length equals 18 residues. CDR1 is SNHLY and CDR2 is FYNNEI in the germline V gene. Trimming cost V 5 bases and J 0 bases; bases outside gene matches: 10. CDR3 loop: CASSRGLAVALSTDTQYF. CDR3 bases: TGTGCCAGCAGTAGGGGACTAGCGGTGGCCCTTAGCACAGATACGCAGTATTTT.

This chain connects TRBV7-2 to TRBJ2-7; a weak D match, TRBD2 (7 bases). Germline-derived CDR1 and CDR2 are SGHTA and FQGNSA. The ends were cut back, 5 bases at V and 5 bases at J, with 19 bases in the middle. The CDR3 loop spans 15 amino acids. The CDR3 sequence: CASSLGGAGNNEQYF. CDR3 nucleotides: TGTGCCAGCAGCCTGGGGGGGGCAGGTAACAACGAGCAGTACTTC.

The V call is TRBV4-2, the J call TRBJ2-7; weak D call: TRBD2 (6 bases). Germline lookup yields CDR1 LGHNA and CDR2 YNFKEQ. CDR3 size: 15 residues. The V and J ends lost 0 bases and 3 bases respectively, with 12 bases between them. The CDR3 here is CASSQDQAGLYEQYF. The CDR3 DNA reads TGTGCCAGCAGCCAAGATCAAGCGGGTCTCTACGAGCAGTACTTC.

V usage is TRBV13 and J usage is TRBJ2-7; D may be TRBD2 (6 bases). Germline CDR1 is PRHDT and CDR2 is FYEKMQ (reference sequence). V dropped 0 bases and J dropped 2 bases, with 11 bases sitting between them. CDR3 length equals 15 residues. The CDR3 loop reads CASSLGRDATYEQYF. CDR3 nucleotide sequence: TGTGCCAGCAGCTTAGGGCGGGATGCTACCTACGAGCAGTACTTC.

This clone came up once. This chain's CDR3 is CASSPYGGTGSGNEQFF. The CDR3 bases are TGTGCCAGCTCACCCTATGGTGGGACAGGGTCTGGGAATGAGCAGTTCTTC. V gene TRBV18 combines with J gene TRBJ2-1; 9 nucleotides agree with TRBD1. The germline V gene has CDR1 KGHSH and CDR2 LQKENI. CDR3 size: 17 residues. V dropped 3 bases and J dropped 7; count of bases not matched to a gene: 13.

The chain links TRBV6-5 to TRBJ2-4, with 8 nucleotides matching TRBD1. Germline CDR1 MNHEY, CDR2 SVGAGI. The V segment lost 4 bases and the J segment 5 bases; nucleotides outside the gene matches: 10. The CDR3 spans 16 residues. The DNA for the CDR3 is TGTGCCAGCAGTTTCCTCGGACAGGGCGGAGAAAACATTCAGTACTTC. Its protein product is CASSFLGQGGENIQYF.